The 26 T cell receptor beta chains presented below share a single source sample, sequenced in a study of cytomegalovirus exposure and HLA in healthy donors. Primers: 60 Vbeta forward and 13 Jbeta reverse. Sequencing was performed with immunoSEQ multiplex PCR; in TCRdb, only in-frame clones are kept and a portion is missing. This sample has some 100,000 clones, with around 84% found just once. Sequenced: PBMCs. Receptor source: a woman under 30 in good health and CMV-seronegative.

This chain links TRBV7-8 with TRBJ1-3; 9 nucleotides align to TRBD1. The CDR3 is 17 amino acids. Germline trimming cut 4 bases from V and 5 bases from J; bases unmatched to any gene: 12. Per germline, CDR1 SGHVS and CDR2 FQNEAQ. In DNA form, the CDR3 reads TGTGCCAGCAGCTGGGGTAGGAAAGGGACAGGGAGAAACACCATATATTTT. Its protein is CASSWGRKGTGRNTIYF.

The rearrangement joins TRBV11-2 to TRBJ2-3, with a tentative D call TRBD1 (6 bases). The CDR3 has 16 residues. The V gene lost 5 bases and the J gene lost 4 bases, with 19 bases spanning the gap. Germline loops: CDR1 SGHAT, CDR2 FQNNGV. Here the CDR3 DNA reads TGTGCCAGCAGCCCGAATAGGCAGGGGCCCGCAGATACGCAGTATTTT. It translates to CASSPNRQGPADTQYF.

This sequence joins TRBV7-9 and TRBJ2-7, with TRBD2 matching 8 bases. Germline V gives CDR1 SEHNR, CDR2 FQNEAQ (reference sequence). The CDR3 consists of 15 residues. J gave up 3 bases and V 6 bases, and 10 bases lay outside the gene matches. Here the CDR3 reads CASSRLAGRVYEQYF. DNA of the CDR3: TGTGCCAGCAGTCGGCTAGCGGGCCGGGTCTACGAGCAGTACTTC. The full variable domain, completed using reference TRBV7-9 and TRBJ2-7, is DTGVSQNPRHKITKRGQNVTFRCDPISEHNRLYWYRQTLGQGPEFLTYFQNEAQLEKSRLLSDRFSAERPKGSFSTLEIQRTEQGDSAMYLCASSRLAGRVYEQYFGPGTRLTVT.

The chain links TRBV27 to TRBJ1-1, with a possible D match to TRBD1 (6 bases). CDR3 length: 15 amino acids. Germline V gene sequence: CDR1 MNHEY, CDR2 SMNVEV (reference sequence). Trimming pared 6 bases from V and 0 bases from J, leaving 14 bases between. CDR3 sequence (DNA): TGTGCCAGCAGCCGACAGACAGGCATGAACACTGAAGCTTTCTTT. This codes for CASSRQTGMNTEAFF.

Written as DNA, the CDR3 is TGTGCCAGCAGGGGGACACTCGCTAACTATGGCTACACCTTC. It specifies CASRGTLANYGYTF. V usage is TRBV7-9 and J usage is TRBJ1-2; possibly TRBD1 for D (6 bases). The CDR3 covers 14 residues. Germline V gene lookup returns CDR1 SEHNR and CDR2 FQNEAQ (reference sequence). Trimming took off 6 bases at V and 0 bases at J, with 11 bases between the two ends.

This chain uses TRBV6-5 with TRBJ2-7; 11 nucleotides agree with TRBD1. There are 16 residues in the CDR3. CDR1 is MNHEY, CDR2 SVGAGI, per germline. V shed 6 bases, J shed 1 base, and the junction held 8 bases outside the gene matches. The CDR3 coding sequence is TGTGCCAGCAGGTACCGAGGACAGGGGGCATCCTACGAGCAGTACTTC. It yields the protein CASRYRGQGASYEQYF.

The V gene is TRBV28, the J gene TRBJ2-3; 7 bases map to TRBD1. The CDR3 covers 16 residues. The germline gives CDR1 MDHEN, CDR2 SYDVKM. V lost 2 bases, J lost 3 bases, and 8 bases stayed unmatched. CDR3 sequence: CASSLRPQGVTDTQYF. CDR3 bases: TGTGCCAGCAGTTTAAGGCCGCAGGGGGTAACAGATACGCAGTATTTT.

The chain recombines TRBV11-2 with TRBJ2-7, with 8 bases aligning to TRBD2. Germline CDR1 and CDR2: SGHAT and FQNNGV. The CDR3 covers 15 residues. The J segment lost 3 bases and the V segment lost 4 bases, leaving 8 bases of the junction unmatched. The chain's CDR3 is CASSWDSGGGYEQYF. The CDR3 DNA reads TGTGCCAGCAGCTGGGATTCGGGGGGGGGCTACGAGCAGTACTTC.

The CDR3 region is CASKVGGDAYEQYF. For the CDR3, the DNA is TGTGCCAGCAAGGTCGGGGGGGACGCCTACGAGCAGTACTTC. The rearrangement joins TRBV27 to TRBJ2-7; 8 bases line up with TRBD2. The CDR3 runs 14 residues. From germline, CDR1 is MNHEY and CDR2 SMNVEV (reference sequence). The V gene end was trimmed by 7 bases and the J gene end by 2 bases; junction bases not matched to a gene: 7.

This clone appeared a single time. CDR3 nucleotide sequence: TGTGCCAGCAGCTCGGGACAGGGGCCTGGAAACACCATATATTTT. Translation gives CASSSGQGPGNTIYF. J is TRBJ1-3 and V is TRBV11-3; 10 positions agree with TRBD1. CDR3 length: 15 residues. V was pared by 4 bases and J by 2 bases, with 2 bases of the junction left unmatched. Germline V gene data show CDR1 as SGHNT and CDR2 as YENEEA.

The chain combines TRBV7-2 with TRBJ2-3, with TRBD2 as a possible D gene (7 bases). CDR1 is SGHTA, CDR2 FQGNSA, per germline. There are 15 residues in the CDR3. The V end was cut by 2 bases, the J end by 5 bases, with 14 bases between. As DNA, the CDR3 is TGTGCCAGCAGCTTAATGGGGGGGCAAATAGATACGCAGTATTTT. Translation: CASSLMGGQIDTQYF.

This clone was observed once. The genes are TRBV7-8 and TRBJ1-3, with no clear D. Trimming pared 5 bases from V and 4 bases from J, leaving 15 bases between. Germline CDR1 SGHVS, CDR2 FQNEAQ. The CDR3 runs to 15 residues. CDR3 sequence reads: CASSPPRVVGNTIYF. The CDR3 nucleotides are TGTGCCAGCAGCCCACCGCGGGTGGTGGGAAACACCATATATTTT.

The V call is TRBV9, the J call TRBJ2-3; TRBD2 agrees at 10 bases. The CDR3 is 16 amino acids. After removal of 4 bases from V and 1 base from J, the junction contained 6 bases not matched to a gene. In germline, CDR1 is SGDLS, CDR2 YYNGEE. The CDR3 coding sequence is TGTGCCAGCAGCCCAGCGGGGGGGCTGGGCACAGATACGCAGTATTTT. It yields the protein CASSPAGGLGTDTQYF.

The chain uses TRBV28 and TRBJ2-5; the D gene is possibly TRBD1 (6 bases). The length of the CDR3 is 14 residues. Germline assignment: CDR1 MDHEN and CDR2 SYDVKM. V was shortened by 5 bases and J by 3 bases, with 13 bases between the two germline ends. The CDR3 is CASSVGAPKETQYF. The CDR3, as DNA: TGTGCCAGCAGTGTGGGGGCGCCAAAAGAGACCCAGTACTTC.

The chain combines TRBV4-3 with TRBJ2-3, with a tentative D call TRBD2 (6 bases). V lost 0 bases, J lost 4 bases, and 14 bases lay in between. Germline CDR1 and CDR2: LGHNA and YSLEER. The CDR3 has 16 amino acids. The CDR3: CASSQEAGIPPDTQYF. The CDR3 nucleotides read TGCGCCAGCAGCCAAGAGGCGGGGATTCCTCCAGATACGCAGTATTTT.

V usage is TRBV21-1 and J usage is TRBJ2-1; the table gives TRBD2 as D, unverified against the DNA. TRBV21-1 is termed a pseudogene. The CDR3 length is 17 residues. CDR3 in amino acids: CASSSLAGGLLYNEQFF. Here the CDR3 DNA reads TGTGCCAGCAGCAGCCTGGCGGGAGGGCTGCTCTACAATGAGCAGTTCTTC.

This clone appeared a few times. V is TRBV7-6 and J is TRBJ1-1, with a tentative D call TRBD1 (5 bases). The CDR3 totals 13 residues. Trimming stripped 5 bases from V and 5 bases from J, with 12 bases between. CDR1 and CDR2 from the germline V gene are SGHVS and FNYEAQ. Here the CDR3 reads CASSEGQITEAFF. The CDR3 nucleotides are TGTGCCAGCAGCGAAGGACAAATTACTGAAGCTTTCTTT.

J is TRBJ2-1 and V is TRBV30; D is possibly TRBD2 (7 bases). There are 15 residues in the CDR3. Germline-derived CDR1 and CDR2 are GTSNPN and SVGIG (reference sequence). V was trimmed by 3 bases and J by 8 bases, leaving 20 bases between them. The CDR3 DNA reads TGTGCCTGGAGCTTAGGGGGGGGGCTACAATATGAGCAGTTCTTC. This codes for CAWSLGGGLQYEQFF.

The chain carries TRBV27 and TRBJ1-2, with 7 nucleotides matching TRBD1. V lost 5 bases to trimming and J lost 5 bases; unmatched junction nucleotides: 8. Per germline, CDR1 MNHEY and CDR2 SMNVEV (reference sequence). The CDR3 loop spans 14 amino acids. CDR3 region: CASSPRQGGYGYTF. The CDR3 DNA reads as TGTGCCAGCAGTCCAAGGCAGGGGGGATATGGCTACACCTTC.

Concerning this clone itself: A read error may account for a junction end that differs from germline. The rearrangement links TRBV6-1 to TRBJ2-5; TRBD2 aligns across 10 bases. The CDR3 length is 14 residues. Germline V lookup: CDR1 MNHNS, CDR2 SASEGT. The CDR3 sequence: CASSKAGGPGTQYF. The CDR3 DNA reads TGTGCCAGCAGTAAAGCGGGAGGGCCCGGGACCCAGTACTTC.

The CDR3 region has the DNA TGTGCCAGCAGCTTGGGGACAGGGTTTTTTTCAGATACGCAGTATTTT. It encodes CASSLGTGFFSDTQYF. The chain is built from TRBV11-3 and TRBJ2-3, with 9 nucleotides matching TRBD1. Germline CDR1 SGHNT, CDR2 YENEEA. The V gene end was trimmed by 3 bases and the J gene end by 4 bases; junction bases not matched to a gene: 8. The CDR3 loop spans 16 amino acids.

The chain employs TRBV28 and TRBJ2-2, with 12 bases fitting TRBD2. The trim removed 7 bases at V and 6 bases at J, leaving 9 bases unmatched. Germline CDR1 and CDR2: MDHEN and SYDVKM. The CDR3 totals 16 residues. The CDR3 DNA sequence: TGTGCCAGCAAAACTAGCGGGGGGCCTGAGCCCGGGGAGCTGTTTTTT. It is translated as CASKTSGGPEPGELFF. Filled out from reference TRBV28 and TRBJ2-2, the complete variable domain reads DVKVTQSSRYLVKRTGEKVFLECVQDMDHENMFWYRQDPGLGLRLIYFSYDVKMKEKGDIPEGYSVSREKKERFSLILESASTNQTSMYLCASKTSGGPEPGELFFGEGSRLTVL.

The CDR3 sequence: CARTGTGRGYGYTF. The CDR3 DNA follows: TGTGCCAGGACCGGGACAGGCCGGGGTTATGGCTACACCTTC. The chain carries TRBV19 and TRBJ1-2, with 8 bases lining up with TRBD1. This CDR3 has 14 amino acids. Trimming took 9 bases from V and 5 from J; bases not matched to a gene: 11. Germline V gene sequence: CDR1 LNHDA, CDR2 SQIVND (reference sequence).

This chain joins TRBV11-2 and TRBJ1-2; D is ambiguous. The length of the CDR3 is 13 residues. The V end lost 4 bases, the J end lost 3 bases, and 9 bases lay between the germline ends. The germline gives CDR1 SGHAT, CDR2 FQNNGV. CDR3 amino acids: CASSSTTDYGYTF. Written as DNA, the CDR3 is TGTGCCAGCAGCTCGACCACAGACTATGGCTACACCTTC.

The V and J genes are TRBV28 and TRBJ2-7; TRBD1 agrees at 7 bases. Germline CDR1 and CDR2: MDHEN and SYDVKM. After removal of 5 bases from V and 0 bases from J, the junction contained 10 bases not matched to a gene. The CDR3 totals 16 residues. The CDR3 loop is CASSSFRGQTSYEQYF. The CDR3 bases are TGTGCCAGCAGTAGTTTCAGGGGACAGACCTCCTACGAGCAGTACTTC.

The chain joins TRBV28 to TRBJ2-7; 11 bases map to TRBD1. J was trimmed by 1 base and V by 3 bases; bases with no gene match: 14. The CDR3 is made up of 19 amino acids. Germline V lookup: CDR1 MDHEN, CDR2 SYDVKM. The CDR3 spells CASSFNLPGQGGGSYEQYF. CDR3 sequence (DNA): TGTGCCAGCAGTTTCAACCTACCGGGACAGGGGGGGGGATCCTACGAGCAGTACTTC.